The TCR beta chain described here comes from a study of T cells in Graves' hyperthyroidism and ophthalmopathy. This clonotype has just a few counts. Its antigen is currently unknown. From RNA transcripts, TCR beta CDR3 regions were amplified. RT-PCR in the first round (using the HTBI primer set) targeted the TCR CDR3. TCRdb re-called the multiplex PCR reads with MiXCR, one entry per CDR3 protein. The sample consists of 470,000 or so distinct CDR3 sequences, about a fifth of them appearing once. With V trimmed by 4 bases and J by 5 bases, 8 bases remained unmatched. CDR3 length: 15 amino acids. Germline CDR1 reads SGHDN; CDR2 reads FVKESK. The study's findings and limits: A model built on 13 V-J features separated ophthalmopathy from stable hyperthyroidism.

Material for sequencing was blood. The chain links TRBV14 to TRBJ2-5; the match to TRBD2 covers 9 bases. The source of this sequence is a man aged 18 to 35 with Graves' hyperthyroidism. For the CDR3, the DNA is TGTGCCAGCAGCCGCGCGGGACTAGCTGTCGAGACCCAGTACTTC. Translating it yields CASSRAGLAVETQYF.